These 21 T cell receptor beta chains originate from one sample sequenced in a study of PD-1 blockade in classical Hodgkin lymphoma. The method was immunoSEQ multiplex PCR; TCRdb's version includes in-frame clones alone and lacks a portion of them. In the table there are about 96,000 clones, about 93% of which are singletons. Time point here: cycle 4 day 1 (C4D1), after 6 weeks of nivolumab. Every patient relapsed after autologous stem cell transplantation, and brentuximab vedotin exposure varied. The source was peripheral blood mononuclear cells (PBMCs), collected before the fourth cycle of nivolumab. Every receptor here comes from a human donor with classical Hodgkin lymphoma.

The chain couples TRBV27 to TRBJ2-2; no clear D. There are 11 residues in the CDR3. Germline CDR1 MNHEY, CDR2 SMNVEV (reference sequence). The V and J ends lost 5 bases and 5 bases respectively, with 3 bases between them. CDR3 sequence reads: CASSKTGELFF. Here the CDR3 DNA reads TGTGCCAGCAGTAAGACCGGGGAGCTGTTTTTT.

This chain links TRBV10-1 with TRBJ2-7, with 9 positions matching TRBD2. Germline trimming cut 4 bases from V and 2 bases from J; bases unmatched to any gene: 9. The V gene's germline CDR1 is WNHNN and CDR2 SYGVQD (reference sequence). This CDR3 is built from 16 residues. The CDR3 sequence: CASSGTSGQITYEQYF. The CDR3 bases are TGCGCCAGCAGTGGAACTAGCGGGCAAATAACCTACGAGCAGTACTTC.

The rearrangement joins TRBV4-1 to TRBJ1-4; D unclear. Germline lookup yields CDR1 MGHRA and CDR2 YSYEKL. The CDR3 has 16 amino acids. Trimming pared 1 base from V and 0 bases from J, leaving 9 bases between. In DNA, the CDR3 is TGCGCCAGCAGCCAAGGGACCCGTGCAACTAATGAAAAACTGTTTTTT. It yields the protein CASSQGTRATNEKLFF.

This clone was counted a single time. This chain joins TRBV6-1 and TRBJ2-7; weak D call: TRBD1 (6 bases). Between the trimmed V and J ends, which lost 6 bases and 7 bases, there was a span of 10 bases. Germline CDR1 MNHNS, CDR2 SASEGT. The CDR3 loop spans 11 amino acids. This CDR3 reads CASSRDIEQYF. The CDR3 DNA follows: TGTGCCAGCAGCCGGGACATTGAGCAGTACTTC.

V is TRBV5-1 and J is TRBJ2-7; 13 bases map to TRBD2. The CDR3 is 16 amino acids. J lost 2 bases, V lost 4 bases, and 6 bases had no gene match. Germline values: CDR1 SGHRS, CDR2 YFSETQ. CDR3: CASSRTSGSGPYEQYF. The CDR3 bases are TGCGCCAGCAGCAGGACTAGCGGGAGTGGTCCCTACGAGCAGTACTTC.

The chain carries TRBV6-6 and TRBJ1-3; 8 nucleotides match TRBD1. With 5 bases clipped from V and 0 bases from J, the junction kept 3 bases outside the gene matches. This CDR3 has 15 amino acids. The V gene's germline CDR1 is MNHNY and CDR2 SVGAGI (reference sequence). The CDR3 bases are TGTGCCAGCAGTCCCACAGGGGGCTCTGGAAACACCATATATTTT. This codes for CASSPTGGSGNTIYF.

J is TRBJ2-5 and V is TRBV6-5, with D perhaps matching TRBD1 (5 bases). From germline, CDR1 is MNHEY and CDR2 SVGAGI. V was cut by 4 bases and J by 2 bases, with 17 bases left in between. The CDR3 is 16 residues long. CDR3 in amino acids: CASSSLEGVRQETQYF. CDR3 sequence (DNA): TGTGCCAGCAGTTCCCTCGAAGGGGTCAGACAAGAGACCCAGTACTTC.

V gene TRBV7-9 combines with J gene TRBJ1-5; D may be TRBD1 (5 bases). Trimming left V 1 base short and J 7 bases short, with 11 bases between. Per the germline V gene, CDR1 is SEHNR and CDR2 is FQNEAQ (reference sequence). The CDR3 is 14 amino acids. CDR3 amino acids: CASSLGGQGQPQHF. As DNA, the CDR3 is TGTGCCAGCAGCTTAGGGGGTCAGGGCCAGCCCCAGCATTTT.

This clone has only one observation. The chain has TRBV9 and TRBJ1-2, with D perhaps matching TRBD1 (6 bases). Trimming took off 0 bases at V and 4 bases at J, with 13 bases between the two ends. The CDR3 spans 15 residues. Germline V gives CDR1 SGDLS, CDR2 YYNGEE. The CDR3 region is CASSVGGARGYGYTF. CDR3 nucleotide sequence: TGTGCCAGCAGCGTAGGGGGGGCGCGTGGCTATGGCTACACCTTC.

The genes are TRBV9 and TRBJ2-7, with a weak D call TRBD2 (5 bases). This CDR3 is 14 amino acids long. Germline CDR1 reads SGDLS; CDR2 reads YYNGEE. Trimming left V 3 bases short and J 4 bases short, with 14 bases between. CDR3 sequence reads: CASSADLGEYEQYF. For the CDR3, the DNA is TGTGCCAGCAGCGCCGATCTGGGAGAATACGAGCAGTACTTC.

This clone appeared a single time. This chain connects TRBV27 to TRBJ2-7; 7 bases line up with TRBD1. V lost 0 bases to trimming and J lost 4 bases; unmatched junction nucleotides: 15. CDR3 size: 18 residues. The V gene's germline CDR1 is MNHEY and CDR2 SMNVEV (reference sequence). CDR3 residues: CASSLSTRDSSWRYEQYF. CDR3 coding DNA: TGTGCCAGCAGTTTATCGACGAGGGACAGCTCCTGGAGGTACGAGCAGTACTTC.

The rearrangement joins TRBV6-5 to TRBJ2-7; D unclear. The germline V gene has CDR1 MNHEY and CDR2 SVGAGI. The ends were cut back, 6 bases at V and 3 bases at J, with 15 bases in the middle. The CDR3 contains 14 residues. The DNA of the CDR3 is TGTGCCAGCAGACCGTGGCAGGCCCTCTACGAGCAGTACTTC. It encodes CASRPWQALYEQYF.

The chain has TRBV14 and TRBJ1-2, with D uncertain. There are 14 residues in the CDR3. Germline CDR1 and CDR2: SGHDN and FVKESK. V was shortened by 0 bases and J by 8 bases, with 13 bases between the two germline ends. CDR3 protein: CASSQDFRTGGYTF. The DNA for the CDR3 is TGTGCCAGCAGCCAAGATTTTCGGACCGGCGGCTACACCTTC. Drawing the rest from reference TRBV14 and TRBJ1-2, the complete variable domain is EAGVTQFPSHSVIEKGQTVTLRCDPISGHDNLYWYRRVMGKEIKFLLHFVKESKQDESGMPNNRFLAERTGGTYSTLKVQPAELEDSGVYFCASSQDFRTGGYTFGSGTRLTVV.

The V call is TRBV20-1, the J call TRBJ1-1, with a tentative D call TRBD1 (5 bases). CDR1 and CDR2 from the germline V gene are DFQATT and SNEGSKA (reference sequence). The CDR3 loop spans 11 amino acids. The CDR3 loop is CGLREVSGAFF. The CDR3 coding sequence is TGCGGGCTCAGGGAGGTGTCTGGAGCTTTCTTT.

The CDR3 spells CASSPGRDGSGNTIYF. The CDR3 DNA follows: TGTGCCAGCAGCCCAGGACGGGATGGCTCTGGAAACACCATATATTTT. The chain couples TRBV9 to TRBJ1-3; D remains unclear. V gave up 4 bases and J gave up 0 bases, with 14 bases separating them. This CDR3 comprises 16 residues. CDR1 SGDLS and CDR2 YYNGEE come from the germline V gene.

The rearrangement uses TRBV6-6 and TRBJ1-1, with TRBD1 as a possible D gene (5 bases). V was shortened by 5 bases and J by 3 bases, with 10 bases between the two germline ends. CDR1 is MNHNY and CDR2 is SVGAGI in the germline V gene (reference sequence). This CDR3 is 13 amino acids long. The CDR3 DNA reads TGTGCCAGCAGTCTCACAGGTTACACTGAAGCTTTCTTT. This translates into CASSLTGYTEAFF.

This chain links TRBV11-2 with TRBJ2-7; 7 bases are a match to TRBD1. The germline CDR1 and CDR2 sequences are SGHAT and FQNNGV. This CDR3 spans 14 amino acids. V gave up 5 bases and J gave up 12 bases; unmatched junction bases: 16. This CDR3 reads CASSLLPGQRFSYF. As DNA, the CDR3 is TGTGCCAGCAGCCTCCTTCCGGGACAGAGATTCTCGTACTTC.

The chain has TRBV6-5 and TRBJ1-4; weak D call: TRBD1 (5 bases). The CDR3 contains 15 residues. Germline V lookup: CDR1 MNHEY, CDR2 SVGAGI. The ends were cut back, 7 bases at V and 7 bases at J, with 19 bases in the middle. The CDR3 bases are TGTGCCAGCACAAATGCCGGGACGGTAGCTGAAAAACTGTTTTTT. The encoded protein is CASTNAGTVAEKLFF.

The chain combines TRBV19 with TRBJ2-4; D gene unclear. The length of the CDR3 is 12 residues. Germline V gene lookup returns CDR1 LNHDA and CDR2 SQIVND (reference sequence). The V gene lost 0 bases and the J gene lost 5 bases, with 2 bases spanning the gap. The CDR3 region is CASSIDQNIQYF. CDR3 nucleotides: TGTGCCAGTAGTATAGATCAAAACATTCAGTACTTC.

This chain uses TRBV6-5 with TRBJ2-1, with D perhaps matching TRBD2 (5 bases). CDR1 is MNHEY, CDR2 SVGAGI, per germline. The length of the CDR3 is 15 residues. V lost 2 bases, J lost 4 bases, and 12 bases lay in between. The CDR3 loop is CASSYQSGGYNEQFF. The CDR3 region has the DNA TGTGCCAGCAGTTACCAGAGCGGTGGTTACAATGAGCAGTTCTTC.

CDR3 DNA: TGTGCCAGCAGGGAGGCTAACCAGCCCCAGCATTTT. It codes for CASREANQPQHF. The V and J genes are TRBV2 and TRBJ1-5; D is undetermined. Germline V gene data show CDR1 as SNHLY and CDR2 as FYNNEI. This CDR3 has 12 residues. V shed 6 bases and J shed 7 bases, with 10 bases lying between them.